The present T cell receptor beta chain was sequenced within a study of early T cells in non-severe SARS-CoV-2 infection. TCRdb fed the 5' RACE reads into MiXCR, producing one record per CDR3 protein. The sample holds approximately 30,000 distinct CDR3 sequences, around 6% seen once. In its sample, this clonotype was seen many times. This CDR3 contains 14 residues. CDR1 and CDR2 from the germline V gene are KGHSH and LQKENI. With 6 bases removed from V and 8 bases from J, the gap between germline ends came to 17 bases. The sample was whole blood. The sequence was obtained from an adult who was a healthcare worker with PCR-confirmed SARS-CoV-2 infection or an uninfected control (not recorded which). The J gene is TRBJ2-1, the V gene TRBV18, with TRBD2 as a possible D gene (6 bases). The CDR3 region has the DNA TGTGCCAGCTCCCTGGTGGGGGGTAGCGATGAGCAGTTCTTC. This encodes CASSLVGGSDEQFF.